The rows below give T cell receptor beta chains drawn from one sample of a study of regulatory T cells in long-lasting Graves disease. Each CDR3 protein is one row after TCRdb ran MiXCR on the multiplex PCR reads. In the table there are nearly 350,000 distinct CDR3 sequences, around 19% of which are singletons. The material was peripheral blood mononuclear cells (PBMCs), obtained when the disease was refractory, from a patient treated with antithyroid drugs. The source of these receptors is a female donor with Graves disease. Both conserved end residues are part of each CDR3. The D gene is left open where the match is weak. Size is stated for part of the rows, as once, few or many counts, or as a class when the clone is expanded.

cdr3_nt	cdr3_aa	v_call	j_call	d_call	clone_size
TGTGCCTGGATACCGGGCGGACAGGGGGCATCTGGGCAGTACTTC	CAWIPGGQGASGQYF	TRBV30	TRBJ2-7	TRBD1	few
TGTGCCAGCAGTGAATTTCGCGAGCAGTACTTC	CASSEFREQYF	TRBV2	TRBJ2-7	-	many
TGTGCCACCAGCAGAGATTCGTACCAAGAGACCCAGTACTTC	CATSRDSYQETQYF	TRBV15	TRBJ2-5	-	many
TGTGCCAGCAGTTTCACTGGACAGAGCTCCTATAATTCACCCCTCCACTTT	CASSFTGQSSYNSPLHF	TRBV6-2/TRBV6-3	TRBJ1-6	-	few
TGCAGCGTTGGGCAGGCTGAAGCTTTCTTT	CSVGQAEAFF	TRBV29-1	TRBJ1-1	-	many
TGCAGCGGGAGAACAGGGGGTGACTATGGCTACACCTTC	CSGRTGGDYGYTF	TRBV29-1	TRBJ1-2	TRBD1	few
TGTGCCAGCAGTGAAGGAGGACGAAGGTGGCCCTCCTACGAGCAGTACTTC	CASSEGGRRWPSYEQYF	TRBV2	TRBJ2-7	-	-
TGTGCCAGCAGCCAATCAGGGCCTGAAGCTTTCTTT	CASSQSGPEAFF	TRBV14	TRBJ1-1	-	-
TGTGCCAGCAACCAGGGTGGATTGAATTCACCCCTCCACTTT	CASNQGGLNSPLHF	TRBV27	TRBJ1-6	-	many
TGTGCCACCGGACTTTACAGGGATTCCCAAGAGACCCAGTACTTC	CATGLYRDSQETQYF	TRBV7-9	TRBJ2-5	-	many
TGTGCCAGCAGTGGAACCGGGACTGTGAGACTTAGCAATCAGCCCCAGCATTTT	CASSGTGTVRLSNQPQHF	TRBV6-1	TRBJ1-5	-	many
TGTGCCAGCGTTAACGGGGACGAGCAGTACTTC	CASVNGDEQYF	TRBV7-9	TRBJ2-7	-	few
TGTGCCAGCAGTCCTCACCCTATTGGGGGCTTGGAGCCCCAGCATTTT	CASSPHPIGGLEPQHF	TRBV6-1	TRBJ1-5	-	-
TGCAGTGCTGTATCCTCAATAAATCAGCCCCAGCATTTT	CSAVSSINQPQHF	TRBV20-1	TRBJ1-5	-	few
TGTGCCAGCAGCCGGGTCGGGACACCCTCCTACGAGCAGTACTTC	CASSRVGTPSYEQYF	TRBV3-1	TRBJ2-7	-	many
TGTGCCAGCAGCCTCCTTGGTAATCAGCCCCAGCATTTT	CASSLLGNQPQHF	TRBV12-3/TRBV12-4	TRBJ1-5	-	many
TGCGCCAGCAGCCAGTTAGAAGGACAGCCCCAGCATTTT	CASSQLEGQPQHF	TRBV4-1	TRBJ1-5	-	-
TGTGCCAGCAGTTCCGGGAGATACGAGCAGTACTTC	CASSSGRYEQYF	TRBV28	TRBJ2-7	-	many
TGTGCCAGTAGTATTTTAAATAATTCACCCCTCCACTTT	CASSILNNSPLHF	TRBV19	TRBJ1-6	-	-
TGTGCCATCAGTGACCAAGCTAGCGGGGGCAGATACAATGAGCAGTTCTTC	CAISDQASGGRYNEQFF	TRBV10-3	TRBJ2-1	TRBD2	few
TGTGCCAGCAAAACACAGGGGGCGGCCTATGGCTACACCTTC	CASKTQGAAYGYTF	TRBV6-1	TRBJ1-2	TRBD1	many
TGTGCCTGGAGTCCCGGACATAACTACGAGCAGTACTTC	CAWSPGHNYEQYF	TRBV30	TRBJ2-7	-	few
TGTGCCAGCAGCTTAGGCGGCAGAAATCAGCCCCAGCATTTT	CASSLGGRNQPQHF	TRBV7-9	TRBJ1-5	-	many
TGCGCCAGCAGCTTGATAGCGGGAGGTGGATACGAGCAGTACTTC	CASSLIAGGGYEQYF	TRBV5-1	TRBJ2-7	TRBD2	-
TGTGCCAGCTCACCATCAGTGAACACTGAAGCTTTCTTT	CASSPSVNTEAFF	TRBV18	TRBJ1-1	-	many
TGTGCCAGCAGCTTAGTGTCGGAGTACAATCAGCCCCAGCATTTT	CASSLVSEYNQPQHF	TRBV7-2	TRBJ1-5	-	many
TGTGCCAGCAGCGCAACTAGCGGGGCGTACACCGGGGAGCTGTTTTTT	CASSATSGAYTGELFF	TRBV9	TRBJ2-2	TRBD2	few
TGTGCCAGCACCCTTCGGCGGGGAAACACCGGGGAGCTGTTTTTT	CASTLRRGNTGELFF	TRBV6-1	TRBJ2-2	-	-
TGTGCCAGTAGAATAGGACTAGCAGTCACCGGGGAGCTGTTTTTT	CASRIGLAVTGELFF	TRBV19	TRBJ2-2	TRBD2	few
TGTGCCAGTACCCCACGGTCGGCTGAAGCTTTCTTT	CASTPRSAEAFF	TRBV19	TRBJ1-1	-	-